This TCR beta chain was sequenced in a study of blood T cell repertoires in COVID-19. Turning to the study itself: Acute-phase and convalescent COVID-19 samples originated in the United States, Italy and Spain. From T cells, B-cell-depleted T cells, or PBMCs came the material, which was cDNA or gDNA.

Per the authors' pipeline: Using reference gene primer amplification, nucleated cell counts were estimated. Measured with immunoSEQ multiplex PCR; TCRdb has only the in-frame clones, and not every one. V, J and clone size reflect that table, while D and trimming were determined from the DNA. The repertoire holds more than 95,000 clones, with around 87% as singletons. Specimen: peripheral blood. The sequence derives from a man aged 50 to 60 with acute or convalescent COVID-19.

The CDR3 DNA is TGTGCCAGCAGCGTAGCTTTGGGGTGGCAGGGGGAGAGCTCCTACAATGAGCAGTTCTTC. Its translation: CASSVALGWQGESSYNEQFF. The chain is built from TRBV9 and TRBJ2-1; TRBD1 matches 7 bases. With V trimmed by 0 bases and J by 0 bases, 15 bases remained unmatched. Germline V gene lookup returns CDR1 SGDLS and CDR2 YYNGEE. This CDR3 has 20 residues. The full variable domain, rest sourced from reference TRBV9 and TRBJ2-1, is DSGVTQTPKHLITATGQRVTLRCSPRSGDLSVYWYQQSLDQGLQFLIQYYNGEERAKGNILERFSAQQFPDLHSELNLSSLELGDSALYFCASSVALGWQGESSYNEQFFGPGTRLTVL.